Listed below are T cell receptor beta chains from one sample, sequenced in a study of T cell responses to AZD1222 COVID-19 vaccine. Here immunoSEQ multiplex PCR was the method, and the copy in TCRdb shows in-frame clones only, minus some. The sample includes roughly 150,000 clones, about 92% seen only once; the top ten take around 2.3%. The material sequenced was peripheral blood, taken on day 0 of AZD1222 vaccination. These receptors were obtained from an adult in good health. Both conserved end residues are part of each CDR3. Each record gives: CDR3 length, V gene, clone size, D gene, J gene, CDR3 protein, CDR3 DNA. A D gene is named only where the DNA matches it firmly. Size values are once, few and many counts, or a class for expanded clones, and some rows have none.

cdr3_length: 16; v_call: TRBV21-1; clone_size: .; d_call: .; j_call: TRBJ2-3; cdr3_aa: CASSNEGPQCTDTQYF; cdr3_nt: TGTGCCAGCAGCAACGAGGGACCCCAGTGCACAGATACGCAGTATTTT
cdr3_length: 11; v_call: TRBV19; clone_size: .; d_call: .; j_call: TRBJ1-1; cdr3_aa: CASREGLEAFF; cdr3_nt: TGTGCCAGTAGAGAGGGGCTTGAAGCTTTCTTT
cdr3_length: 17; v_call: TRBV11-2; clone_size: .; d_call: .; j_call: TRBJ2-3; cdr3_aa: CASSPQGFGLFTDTQYF; cdr3_nt: TGTGCCAGCAGCCCACAGGGATTTGGACTTTTCACAGATACGCAGTATTTT
cdr3_length: 13; v_call: TRBV25-1; clone_size: .; d_call: .; j_call: TRBJ1-5; cdr3_aa: CASSATGNQPQHF; cdr3_nt: TGTGCCAGCAGTGCAACAGGCAATCAGCCCCAGCATTTT
cdr3_length: 14; v_call: TRBV7-9; clone_size: .; d_call: .; j_call: TRBJ2-5; cdr3_aa: CASSSGRTQETQYF; cdr3_nt: TGTGCCAGCAGCTCGGGACGCACGCAAGAGACCCAGTACTTC
cdr3_length: 15; v_call: TRBV4-1; clone_size: .; d_call: .; j_call: TRBJ1-5; cdr3_aa: CASSQGEYFNQPQHF; cdr3_nt: TGCGCCAGCAGCCAGGGTGAATATTTCAATCAGCCCCAGCATTTT
cdr3_length: 14; v_call: TRBV3-1/TRBV3-2; clone_size: .; d_call: .; j_call: TRBJ2-7; cdr3_aa: CASSQDPGSYEQYF; cdr3_nt: TGTGCCAGCAGCCAAGACCCCGGGTCCTACGAGCAGTACTTC
cdr3_length: 15; v_call: TRBV19; clone_size: .; d_call: TRBD1; j_call: TRBJ2-2; cdr3_aa: CASIRGQSNTGELFF; cdr3_nt: TGTGCCAGTATCAGGGGGCAATCGAACACCGGGGAGCTGTTTTTT
cdr3_length: 14; v_call: TRBV15; clone_size: .; d_call: .; j_call: TRBJ1-4; cdr3_aa: CATSLSEEGEKLFF; cdr3_nt: TGTGCCACCAGTCTATCTGAGGAGGGTGAAAAACTGTTTTTT
cdr3_length: 13; v_call: TRBV27; clone_size: .; d_call: TRBD1; j_call: TRBJ1-6; cdr3_aa: CATRGSYNSPLHF; cdr3_nt: TGTGCCACCAGGGGGTCCTATAATTCACCCCTCCACTTT
cdr3_length: 15; v_call: TRBV5-5; clone_size: .; d_call: .; j_call: TRBJ1-3; cdr3_aa: CASGRGNLAGNTIYF; cdr3_nt: TGTGCCAGCGGAAGAGGGAATTTGGCTGGAAACACCATATATTTT
cdr3_length: 15; v_call: TRBV24-1; clone_size: once; d_call: TRBD2; j_call: TRBJ2-7; cdr3_aa: CATSDPSGSRYEQYF; cdr3_nt: TGTGCCACCAGTGACCCGAGCGGGAGTCGTTACGAGCAGTACTTC
cdr3_length: 15; v_call: TRBV6-1; clone_size: .; d_call: TRBD1; j_call: TRBJ2-1; cdr3_aa: CASSLQGFSYNEQFF; cdr3_nt: TGTGCCAGCAGTTTACAGGGGTTTTCCTACAATGAGCAGTTCTTC
cdr3_length: 15; v_call: TRBV19; clone_size: .; d_call: TRBD2; j_call: TRBJ2-3; cdr3_aa: CASSIGGTSTDTQYF; cdr3_nt: TGTGCCAGTAGTATAGGCGGGACTAGTACAGATACGCAGTATTTT
cdr3_length: 15; v_call: TRBV4-3; clone_size: .; d_call: .; j_call: TRBJ1-4; cdr3_aa: CASSRVDTPNEKLFF; cdr3_nt: TGCGCCAGCAGCCGCGTGGACACCCCTAATGAAAAACTGTTTTTT
cdr3_length: 16; v_call: TRBV11-1; clone_size: .; d_call: .; j_call: TRBJ2-5; cdr3_aa: CASSPRVSLVQETQYF; cdr3_nt: TGTGCCAGCAGCCCGCGCGTGAGCCTAGTCCAAGAGACCCAGTACTTC
cdr3_length: 14; v_call: TRBV11-2; clone_size: .; d_call: TRBD1; j_call: TRBJ2-1; cdr3_aa: CASSLAARGSEQFF; cdr3_nt: TGTGCCAGCAGCTTAGCTGCCAGGGGGAGTGAGCAGTTCTTC
cdr3_length: 14; v_call: TRBV7-2; clone_size: .; d_call: .; j_call: TRBJ2-3; cdr3_aa: CASSTGTPTDTQYF; cdr3_nt: TGTGCCAGCAGCACTGGGACACCCACAGATACGCAGTATTTT
cdr3_length: 17; v_call: TRBV24-1; clone_size: .; d_call: .; j_call: TRBJ2-6; cdr3_aa: CATSDLGAGSGANVLTF; cdr3_nt: TGTGCCACCAGTGATTTGGGGGCAGGCTCTGGGGCCAACGTCCTGACTTTC
cdr3_length: 15; v_call: TRBV5-6; clone_size: .; d_call: TRBD1; j_call: TRBJ2-2; cdr3_aa: CASSGGTGVYGELFF; cdr3_nt: TGTGCCAGCAGCGGTGGGACAGGGGTGTACGGGGAGCTGTTTTTT
cdr3_length: 13; v_call: TRBV30; clone_size: .; d_call: .; j_call: TRBJ1-6; cdr3_aa: CAWSVSGNSPLHF; cdr3_nt: TGTGCCTGGAGTGTTAGTGGGAATTCACCCCTCCACTTT
cdr3_length: 12; v_call: TRBV28; clone_size: few; d_call: .; j_call: TRBJ1-2; cdr3_aa: CASSRGDYGYTF; cdr3_nt: TGTGCCAGCAGTAGGGGGGACTATGGCTACACCTTC
cdr3_length: 14; v_call: TRBV6-4; clone_size: .; d_call: .; j_call: TRBJ2-3; cdr3_aa: CASSDRGYGDTQYF; cdr3_nt: TGTGCCAGCAGTGACCGAGGGTATGGTGATACGCAGTATTTT
cdr3_length: 12; v_call: TRBV27; clone_size: .; d_call: .; j_call: TRBJ2-7; cdr3_aa: CASSSVYTEQYF; cdr3_nt: TGTGCCAGCAGTTCCGTATATACCGAGCAGTACTTC
cdr3_length: 13; v_call: TRBV2; clone_size: .; d_call: .; j_call: TRBJ2-7; cdr3_aa: CASKKRYAYEQYF; cdr3_nt: TGTGCCAGCAAAAAGCGTTACGCCTACGAGCAGTACTTC
cdr3_length: 19; v_call: TRBV7-6; clone_size: .; d_call: TRBD2; j_call: TRBJ2-2; cdr3_aa: CASSLDHRVAGGITGELFF; cdr3_nt: TGTGCCAGCAGCTTAGACCACAGGGTAGCGGGGGGAATCACCGGGGAGCTGTTTTTT
cdr3_length: 12; v_call: TRBV4-1; clone_size: .; d_call: .; j_call: TRBJ1-4; cdr3_aa: CASRRVGEKLFF; cdr3_nt: TGCGCCAGCAGGAGGGTTGGTGAAAAACTGTTTTTT